The sample holds a few counts of the clone carrying this TCR beta chain. The data were taken from a study of identical twins. Using its own MiXCR run on the 5' RACE reads, TCRdb lists one record per CDR3 protein. The repertoire holds about 660,000 distinct CDR3 sequences, with around 8.6% as singletons. V was cut by 7 bases and J by 8 bases, with 14 bases left in between. There are 12 residues in the CDR3. This sample was also put to use in a study of yellow fever vaccine responses in identical twins.

The TCR comes from a woman younger than 35 in good health. The V gene is TRBV12-3 or TRBV12-4, the J gene TRBJ1-2; D might be TRBD1 (6 bases). The sequenced sample was PBMCs. The DNA for the CDR3 is TGTGCCAGCACCGACAGGTTTCGAGGCTACACCTTC. Residues: CASTDRFRGYTF.